This record covers a single T cell receptor (beta chain). This clonotype is medium-sized (0.01 to 0.1%) in its sample. Its antigen target is currently unknown. No base quality information exists; no much larger clone differs at one position. To build the artificial thymic organoids, human HSPCs were aggregated with MS5 murine stromal cells that had been transduced with human DLL1, and the aggregates were cultured at an air-liquid interface. FACS-purified CD34+CD3- hematopoietic stem and progenitor cells depleted of residual T cells were used to seed the organoids. The culture medium for the organoids was serum-free RB27, which consists of RPMI 1640 supplemented with B27, FLT3L, IL-7 and ascorbic acid. Prior to RNA extraction, CD3+TCRalphabeta+CD8 single positive T cells from organoids and thymus were isolated by FACS sorting. For each sample, the RNeasy Micro kit was used to purify total RNA from roughly 40,000 to 200,000 sorted cells, and RNA quality was checked on an Agilent RNA 6000 Nano chip.

Reading from cysteine to phenylalanine, the CDR3 counts 15 amino acids. Solely the CDR3 DNA is kept, with 45 bases framed from the first base. CDR1 and CDR2 (SGDLS, YYNGEE) derive from the germline V gene. V and J are truncated by 0 bases and 4 bases respectively, leaving an intervening sequence of 10 bases. TCRalpha and TCRbeta libraries were amplified in separate semi-nested PCR reactions using Advantage 2 and reverse primers located in the TRAC or TRBC constant regions. First-strand cDNA synthesis used between roughly 3.5 and 550 ng of total RNA. TCR cDNA libraries were generated by 5'-RACE using the SMARTer PCR cDNA Synthesis kit, with a poly-dT primer employed for first-strand synthesis. Each semi-nested reverse primer in the constant region carried a 5-nucleotide sample-specific barcode, and the resulting products were cleaned up with the Zymo DNA Clean and Concentrator-5 kit. Pools of up to ten barcoded samples were ligated to Illumina adaptors and sequenced on an Illumina MiSeq as 2 x 150 bp paired-end reads. As for the original processing: After demultiplexing, reads were aligned with BLAT to a custom library containing all human TRAV, TRAJ, TRBV, TRBD and TRBJ combinations from IMGT. The best BLAT hits were picked using pslCDnaFilter (-maxAligns=1, -ignoreIntrons), and custom Perl scripts were used to calculate clonotype frequencies. TCRdb reanalyzed the raw reads on its own, using fastp at Q25 for trimming and MiXCR for clone calling, and kept in-frame beta chains. When rows share a CDR3 protein, they turn into one entry using the most common DNA and genes. The V and J calls were determined by TCRdb, not by the authors. This sample is represented by over 7,000 distinct CDR3 sequences; roughly 25% of them were singletons. The ten largest clones add up to less than 3.5% of the sample.

This entry is derived from a study of T cells generated in artificial thymic organoids (dated by TCRdb to between 2016 and 2019). Regarding the study in general: TCR alpha and beta CDR3 repertoires of in vitro artificial thymic organoid-derived CD8 single positive T cells were compared with thymic and peripheral blood naive CD8 T cells. The repertoire sequencing data shown were described as representative of three independent experiments.

The paper as a whole reports these results and caveats: The TCR clonotype diversity of organoid-derived CD8 single positive T cells was physiological and comparable to that of naive CD8 T cells from thymus and blood. Organoid-derived T cells did not show skewed Valpha or Vbeta usage, which argues against unconventional lineages or clonal expansions being dominant.

The sequenced material came from naive CD8+ T cells grown in artificial thymic organoids from cord blood stem and progenitor cells. The sample's cell subset or site label, in plain terms: CD3+TCRalphabeta+CD8SP T cells; for blood, CD45RO-CCR7+ naive CD8+ T cells. Recombination joined TRBV9 with TRBJ2-2, with the D gene call left open. The TCR sequence derives from a human donor who gave cord blood stem cells for thymic organoid culture, a cardiac surgery patient who gave postnatal thymus, or a blood donor (not recorded which). The CDR3 amino acid sequence is: CASSVARTATGELFF. The nucleotides are TGTGCCAGCAGCGTAGCCCGGACGGCCACCGGGGAGCTGTTTTTT.